Listed here are 9 T cell receptor beta chains from one sample, sequenced in a study of shared clonotypes between healthy human individuals. CD45RO negativity and positive selection for CCR7 defined naive CD8 cells, a population that excluded terminally differentiated effector memory CD45RA+ cells. The table came from immunoSEQ multiplex PCR; TCRdb's copy has only in-frame clones and leaves some out. The table shows about 2 million clones, with over 85% occurring only once. Sequenced sample: naive CD8+ T cells sorted from blood. All receptors derive from a man between 18 and 29 years old in good health.

This chain connects TRBV15 to TRBJ2-2; 7 bases are a match to TRBD1. The CDR3 has 15 residues. With 6 bases clipped from V and 1 base from J, the junction kept 5 bases outside the gene matches. Germline loops: CDR1 LNHNV, CDR2 YYDKDF (reference sequence). CDR3 in amino acids: CATRETGMNTGELFF. Here the CDR3 DNA reads TGTGCCACCAGAGAGACAGGGATGAACACCGGGGAGCTGTTTTTT.

The CDR3, as DNA: TGTGCCAGCAGCACGGGACAGGGTAATGAAAAACTGTTTTTT. It encodes CASSTGQGNEKLFF. This chain connects TRBV6-6 to TRBJ1-4; TRBD1 matches 9 bases. From germline, CDR1 is MNHNY and CDR2 SVGAGI (reference sequence). J gave up 4 bases and V 6 bases, and 3 bases lay outside the gene matches. The CDR3 has 14 amino acids.

As concerns this clone: Other nucleotide sequences from this sample produce the same CDR3. V usage is TRBV6-5 and J usage is TRBJ1-1; D ambiguous. The ends were cut back, 2 bases at V and 1 base at J, with 8 bases in the middle. Germline V gene data show CDR1 as MNHEY and CDR2 as SVGAGI. The CDR3 consists of 14 residues. The CDR3 here is CASSYADGNTEAFF. In nucleotides, the CDR3 is TGTGCCAGCAGTTACGCGGACGGGAACACTGAAGCTTTCTTT.

The genes are TRBV14 and TRBJ2-3; D is uncertain. Deletions cut 0 bases from V and 11 bases from J, with 18 bases between. The CDR3 runs to 15 residues. Germline lookup yields CDR1 SGHDN and CDR2 FVKESK. The CDR3 coding sequence is TGTGCCAGCAGCCAAGATGGGATGGGTTTGTTTGTGCAGTATTTT. Amino acids: CASSQDGMGLFVQYF.

The V gene is TRBV9, the J gene TRBJ2-4; TRBD2 is a possible D gene (6 bases). V was shortened by 4 bases and J by 1 base, with 15 bases between the two germline ends. This CDR3 comprises 16 residues. Germline values: CDR1 SGDLS, CDR2 YYNGEE. The CDR3 sequence: CASSIDRERAKNIQYF. The CDR3 nucleotides are TGTGCCAGCAGCATAGATCGGGAGAGGGCCAAAAACATTCAGTACTTC.

The V and J genes are TRBV18 and TRBJ2-7; a weak D match, TRBD1 (6 bases). Trimming pared 3 bases from V and 3 bases from J, leaving 12 bases between. CDR3 size: 14 residues. CDR1 KGHSH and CDR2 LQKENI come from the germline V gene. CDR3 protein: CASSPYRDNYEQYF. In nucleotides, the CDR3 is TGTGCCAGCTCACCGTACCGGGACAACTACGAGCAGTACTTC.

This clone was counted a single time. The CDR3 nucleotides read TGCAGCGTTGGTCCGGGACTAGTGGTGGAGGAGACCCAGTACTTC. It yields the protein CSVGPGLVVEETQYF. The gene calls are TRBV29-1 and TRBJ2-5; 8 positions agree with TRBD2. Per germline, CDR1 SQVTM and CDR2 ANQGSEA. The CDR3 runs to 15 residues. J was trimmed by 5 bases and V by 4 bases; bases with no gene match: 12.

In this sample, this clone turned up once. This chain connects TRBV27 to TRBJ1-6; 8 bases are a match to TRBD1. Germline lookup yields CDR1 MNHEY and CDR2 SMNVEV (reference sequence). CDR3 size: 15 residues. J was trimmed by 7 bases and V by 6 bases; bases with no gene match: 8. CDR3 bases: TGTGCCAGCAGATATACAGGGGGTATGAATTCACCCCTCCACTTT. Its translation: CASRYTGGMNSPLHF.

J is TRBJ2-2 and V is TRBV4-3; D uncertain. There are 13 residues in the CDR3. V lost 4 bases to trimming and J lost 8 bases, with 11 bases between them. Germline V gives CDR1 LGHNA, CDR2 YSLEER. The CDR3 DNA reads TGCGCCAGCAGCCCCCGTTCGTCTGGGGAGCTGTTTTTT. Encoded protein: CASSPRSSGELFF.